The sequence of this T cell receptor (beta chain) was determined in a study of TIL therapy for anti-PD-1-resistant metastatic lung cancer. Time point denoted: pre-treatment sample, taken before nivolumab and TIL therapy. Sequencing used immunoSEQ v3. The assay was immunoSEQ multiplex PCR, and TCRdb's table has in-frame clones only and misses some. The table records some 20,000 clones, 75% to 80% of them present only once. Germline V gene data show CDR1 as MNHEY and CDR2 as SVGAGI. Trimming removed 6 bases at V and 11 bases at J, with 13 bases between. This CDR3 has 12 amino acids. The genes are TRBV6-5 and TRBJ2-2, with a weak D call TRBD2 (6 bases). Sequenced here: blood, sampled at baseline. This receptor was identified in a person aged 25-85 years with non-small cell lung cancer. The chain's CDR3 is CASRRETPELFF. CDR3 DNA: TGTGCCAGCAGGCGGGAAACCCCCGAGCTGTTTTTT.